This T cell receptor beta chain is drawn from a study of cytomegalovirus exposure and HLA in healthy donors. At the level of the study: An earlier analysis found roughly 100 million unique TCR beta sequences from 150 million to 200 million T cells. Membership in the Caucasian-associated ancestry cluster was found for about 80% of around 380 genotyped donors.

For this clone: The antigen is not known.

The study, taken as a whole, reports: Per a later analysis, roughly 17,000 TCR beta sequences showed association with HLA alleles at 0.05 false discovery rate. Most TCR sequences showed up rarely, but some public TCRs showed up in many donors.

It was with 60 Vbeta and 13 Jbeta primers that the PCR ran. Clones were sequenced by immunoSEQ multiplex PCR, and TCRdb holds only the in-frame ones, with some missing. The repertoire holds around 190,000 clones, with 65% to 85% as singletons. V lost 4 bases and J 2 bases, leaving 20 bases between the germline ends. This CDR3 comprises 17 residues. CDR1 is ENHRY and CDR2 is SYGVKD in the germline V gene. Sample: PBMCs. The rearrangement uses TRBV10-3 and TRBJ1-2; D perhaps matches TRBD1 (6 bases). The receptor comes from a man younger than 35 in good health and CMV-seronegative. The CDR3 bases are TGTGCCATCAGTGCCCCCACAAACAGGGCTCCAAACTATGGCTACACCTTC. As protein: CAISAPTNRAPNYGYTF.